What follows are 5 T cell receptor beta chains derived from one specimen sequenced in a study of blood T cell repertoires in COVID-19. This table comes from immunoSEQ multiplex PCR, and its TCRdb copy is limited to in-frame clones, with some not included. Of around 72,000 clones in the sample, around 84% are singletons; the top ten hold roughly 11%. The specimen sequenced was peripheral blood. Receptors were obtained from a man aged 65-85 years with active or convalescent COVID-19.

The chain joins TRBV4-3 to TRBJ1-1, with a weak D call TRBD1 (5 bases). With 3 bases removed from V and 3 bases from J, the gap between germline ends came to 17 bases. The CDR3 consists of 16 residues. Germline V gives CDR1 LGHNA, CDR2 YSLEER. The CDR3 bases are TGCGCCAGCAGCCAGGTGGCGTTTGGGGGGGACACTGAAGCTTTCTTT. Translating it yields CASSQVAFGGDTEAFF.

This rearrangement joins TRBV15 to TRBJ2-3, with 7 bases lining up with TRBD1. V lost 5 bases and J lost 7; bases outside the gene matches: 24. This CDR3 spans 19 amino acids. Per germline, CDR1 LNHNV and CDR2 YYDKDF (reference sequence). CDR3 nucleotide sequence: TGTGCCACCAGCGCCTTGTCCCGTGGGACAGTCTACAGTAGGAATACGCAGTATTTT. Translating gives CATSALSRGTVYSRNTQYF.

This chain connects TRBV4-1 to TRBJ2-3; maybe TRBD2 (6 bases). Between the trimmed V and J ends, which lost 4 bases and 1 base, there was a span of 12 bases. The germline gives CDR1 MGHRA, CDR2 YSYEKL. There are 15 residues in the CDR3. CDR3 protein: CASSLSGTGTDTQYF. The CDR3 DNA sequence: TGCGCCAGCAGCCTCTCCGGGACTGGCACAGATACGCAGTATTTT.

The chain combines TRBV3-1 (or the pseudogene TRBV3-2) with TRBJ2-3; D might be TRBD2 (7 bases). This CDR3 region has 18 residues. V was trimmed by 4 bases and J by 1 base, leaving 21 bases between them. Per the germline V gene, CDR1 is LGHDT and CDR2 is YNNKEL (reference sequence). The CDR3 loop is CASSPFGGRRGGTDTQYF. DNA for the CDR3: TGTGCCAGCAGCCCTTTTGGCGGGAGAAGGGGGGGCACAGATACGCAGTATTTT.

This rearrangement joins TRBV10-3 to TRBJ1-5, with D perhaps matching TRBD1 (5 bases). The CDR3 sequence is 12 residues long. The germline CDR1 and CDR2 sequences are ENHRY and SYGVKD. V lost 8 bases and J 5 bases, leaving 10 bases between the germline ends. The CDR3 DNA sequence: TGTGCCATCCGGGGGGTCGATCAGCCCCAGCATTTT. This sequence encodes CAIRGVDQPQHF.